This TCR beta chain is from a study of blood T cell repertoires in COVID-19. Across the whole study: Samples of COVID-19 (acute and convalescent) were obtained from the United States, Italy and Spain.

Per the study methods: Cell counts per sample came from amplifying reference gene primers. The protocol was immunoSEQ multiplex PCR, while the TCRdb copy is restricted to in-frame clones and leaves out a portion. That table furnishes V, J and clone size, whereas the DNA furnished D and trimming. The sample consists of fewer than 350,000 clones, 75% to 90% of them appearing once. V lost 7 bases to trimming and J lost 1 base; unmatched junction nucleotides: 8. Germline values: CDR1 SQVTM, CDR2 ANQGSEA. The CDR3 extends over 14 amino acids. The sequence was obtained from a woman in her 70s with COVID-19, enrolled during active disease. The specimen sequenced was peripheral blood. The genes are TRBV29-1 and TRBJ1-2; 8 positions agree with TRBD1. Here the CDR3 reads CSAWDRTDNYGYTF. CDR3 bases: TGCAGCGCGTGGGACAGGACAGATAACTATGGCTACACCTTC. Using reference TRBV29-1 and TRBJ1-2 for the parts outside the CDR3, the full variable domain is SAVISQKPSRDICQRGTSLTIQCQVDSQVTMMFWYRQQPGQSLTLIATANQGSEATYESGFVIDKFPISRPNLTFSTLTVSNMSPEDSSIYLCSAWDRTDNYGYTFGSGTRLTVV.